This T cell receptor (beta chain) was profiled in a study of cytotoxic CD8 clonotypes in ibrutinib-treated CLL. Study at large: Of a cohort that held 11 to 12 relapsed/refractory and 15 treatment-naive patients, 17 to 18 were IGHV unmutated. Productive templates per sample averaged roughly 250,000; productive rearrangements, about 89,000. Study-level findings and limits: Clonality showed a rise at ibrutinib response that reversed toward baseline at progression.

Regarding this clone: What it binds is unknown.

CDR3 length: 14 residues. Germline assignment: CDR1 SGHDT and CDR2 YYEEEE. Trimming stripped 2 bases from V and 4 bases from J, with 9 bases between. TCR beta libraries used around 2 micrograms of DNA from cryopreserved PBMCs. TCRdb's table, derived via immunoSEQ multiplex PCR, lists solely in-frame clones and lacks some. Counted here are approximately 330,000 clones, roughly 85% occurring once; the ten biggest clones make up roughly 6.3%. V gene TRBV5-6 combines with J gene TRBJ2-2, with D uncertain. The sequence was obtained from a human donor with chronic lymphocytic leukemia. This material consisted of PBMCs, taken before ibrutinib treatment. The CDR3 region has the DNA TGTGCCAGCAGCTTCGACCCAACCACCGGGGAGCTGTTTTTT. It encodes CASSFDPTTGELFF.